The T cell receptor beta chain under discussion was sequenced for a study of identical twins (dated by TCRdb to about 2016). The study in broad terms: TCR alpha and beta repertoires from monozygotic twins, unrelated adults of various ages and cord blood were deep-sequenced to test whether fetal clonotypes persist. To rule out contamination, replicate twin experiments were performed at different times with different library preparation protocols.

The protocol used for the library was 5' RACE. Instrument used: Illumina HiSeq 2000. A universal primer binding site was added through template switching, and the final cDNA carried a unique molecular identifier so that TCR cDNA molecules could be counted accurately. First-strand cDNA for TCR alpha and beta chains was synthesized from specific primers in the conserved constant-segment region. To control for contamination, each cDNA library was double barcoded with a SMART-Mk sample barcode plus Illumina barcodes. TruSeq adapter sequences and Illumina sample barcodes were added in two successive PCR steps. The Illumina HiSeq platform was used with custom primers to sequence TCR alpha and beta cDNA libraries. In the source study's methods: MiGEC was used to process raw reads and extract unique molecular identifiers, and MiXCR was used to find CDR3 positions. For each individual, recombination models were inferred using an EM algorithm with the repgenHMM and IGoR tools. Shared clonotypes were analyzed with the tcR package in R, and sharing was normalized by the product of cloneset sizes. To study raw recombination without the effects of thymic and clonal selection, out-of-frame nonproductive sequences were analyzed. TCRdb cleaned the public reads at Q25 with fastp, built clones with MiXCR and kept in-frame beta chains. All rows with the same CDR3 protein become a single entry with the most common DNA and genes. These V and J calls derive from TCRdb rather than the authors' analysis. This sample is represented by 700,000 or so distinct CDR3 sequences; about 20% of them were singletons. Around 4.5% of the sample is taken by the ten largest.

Only healthy Caucasian donors were included. The twin cohort comprised three pairs of female monozygotic twins, all aged roughly 18 to 30 years. RNA for TCR libraries was isolated from peripheral blood mononuclear cells. Based on the germline V gene (reference sequence), the CDR1 and CDR2 sequences are DFQATT and SNEGSKA. The CDR3 goes from the cysteine to the phenylalanine over 16 residues. Of all the DNA, just the CDR3 is kept, 48 bases in frame from base 1. The V end gives up 3 bases and the J end 7 bases, leaving 12 bases in the junction not matched to a gene. Study-level results and caveats: Fewer insertions were carried by abundant cord blood beta clonotypes, a similar but weaker trend appeared in young adult naive repertoires, and no such trend appeared in memory repertoires. Out-of-frame TCR alpha sequences shared between twins showed an excess of low generation-probability sequences compared with coincidental sharing between unrelated individuals. Conclusions relied on cross-sectional statistical analysis, since the same donors could not be followed over many years. Invariant T cells such as MAIT and iNKT could partly confound zero-insertion analyses, though diverse VJ usage argued against this for most clonotypes. Out-of-frame TCR alpha sharing in monozygotic twins was systematically underestimated by recombination models, whereas sharing between unrelated individuals was in agreement with the recombination models. Excess twin sharing in beta out-of-frame sequences was weaker because fewer shared sequences lowered the signal-to-noise ratio.

This clonotype was found many times. Its antigen remains undetermined. No clone much larger than this one lies a single base away; base qualities are absent. These data were likewise used in another study, on T cells expressing NK-cell markers. As that second study puts it: TCR beta-chain repertoires were profiled in sorted CD3+CD56+NKG2C+, CD3+CD56+NKG2C- and CD3+CD56-NKG2C+ T-cell subsets from several donors. Among the eight sequenced donors, only one was HCMV-seronegative, while the other seven were HCMV-seropositive. In several experiments an anti-gammadeltaTCR antibody was added to restrict sorting to alphabetaTCR-expressing T cells. In over five donors, the dominant CD3+CD56+NKG2C+ clonotypes were among the top 10 CD8+ clonotypes and accounted for 1.0-7.0% of CD8+ T cells. Those dominant clonotypes were again the most abundant among CD3+CD56-NKG2C+ cells in a few donors, at about 28.3-65%. Whether the expanded NKG2C-expressing T cell clones were specific for HCMV antigens was left unclear. The eight sequenced donors were randomly selected healthy volunteers, three men and five women. To determine HCMV serostatus, a commercial ELISA kit was used to detect HCMV-specific IgG in serum. For over five donors, bulk peripheral blood T-cell repertoires were additionally sequenced from unsorted PBMC. MIGEC was used to demultiplex reads and group reads by UMI, and MiTCR was used to assemble and quantify clonotypes. Only TCR cDNA sequences supported by at least two reads were kept to exclude erroneous sequences. The tcR package was used for downstream repertoire analysis, and clonotypes were matched between fractions using CDR3 nucleotide sequence together with V segment. VDJmatch was used to annotate antigen specificity against VDJdb, with one amino acid substitution in CDR3 permitted.

This receptor chain uses TRBV20-1 and TRBJ1-6; 7 central bases correspond to TRBD1. Sequencing input: PBMCs. The sequence came from a woman between 18 and 29 years old in good health. The CDR3 sequence is CSAREFKLQGNSPLHF. In nucleotides, the sequence is TGCAGTGCTAGGGAGTTTAAGTTACAGGGGAATTCACCCCTCCACTTT.